The next 23 T cell receptor beta chains were all read from a single sample in a study of human T cells and chemical hapten exposure. Noted time point: pre-sensitization, week 0. Treatment specified: therapeutic diphenylcyclopropenone sensitization with weekly scalp DPC. TCRdb recomputed calls from the RACE reads with MiXCR, one row per CDR3 protein. The sample contains some 330,000 distinct CDR3 sequences, about 5% of which appear only once. The sequenced sample was whole blood, obtained in connection with sensitization to the hapten diphenylcyclopropenone (DPC). The receptors derive from a woman aged 18-35 years with alopecia areata. Some clones in this sample may be carry-over from other donors' samples.

This clonotype was recorded at least ten times. This chain joins TRBV27 and TRBJ1-5; D is undetermined. V was trimmed by 10 bases and J by 4 bases, leaving 14 bases between them. Looked up from germline, CDR1 is MNHEY and CDR2 is SMNVEV (reference sequence). The CDR3 has 13 amino acids. CDR3 nucleotide sequence: TGTGCCACAGCGGGTGGTGGTAATCAGCCCCAGCATTTT. This encodes CATAGGGNQPQHF.

The rearrangement uses TRBV27 and TRBJ2-5; D not resolved. CDR1 and CDR2 (germline): MNHEY, SMNVEV (reference sequence). The CDR3 spans 14 residues. Deletions cut 3 bases from V and 4 bases from J, with 12 bases between. This CDR3 is CASSFSGYPETQYF. The CDR3 DNA is TGTGCCAGCAGTTTCAGTGGGTACCCAGAGACCCAGTACTTC.

The CDR3 DNA follows: TGCAGTGCTAGATCCTACGGCGGGGACCTTAACACCGGGGAGCTGTTTTTT. It codes for CSARSYGGDLNTGELFF. The V gene is TRBV20-1, the J gene TRBJ2-2; the D gene is possibly TRBD2 (6 bases). With 2 bases removed from V and 2 bases from J, the gap between germline ends came to 18 bases. This CDR3 region has 17 residues. Germline-derived CDR1 and CDR2 are DFQATT and SNEGSKA (reference sequence).

This clonotype was counted only a few times. The CDR3 DNA follows: TGTGCCAGCAGTTCACCGGGACAGGGGAACAATTCACCCCTCCACTTT. Translated: CASSSPGQGNNSPLHF. The chain joins TRBV12-3 or TRBV12-4 to TRBJ1-6; 10 bases are shared with TRBD1. The junction had 7 bases not matched to a gene; V was cut back by 4 bases and J by 7 bases. The CDR3 runs 16 residues.

The sample holds a few counts of this clonotype. The chain combines TRBV6-2 or TRBV6-3 with TRBJ1-2, with no clear D. Trimming stripped 6 bases from V and 7 bases from J, with 6 bases between. This CDR3 spans 10 amino acids. Germline V gene data show CDR1 as MNHEY and CDR2 as SVGEGT. The CDR3 DNA is TGTGCCAGCAGAGAGATTGGCTACACCTTC. As protein: CASREIGYTF.

This clonotype has a handful of counts. The genes are TRBV12-3 or TRBV12-4 and TRBJ2-7; D is perhaps TRBD1 (5 bases). The CDR3 extends over 13 amino acids. V shed 6 bases and J shed 7 bases, with 16 bases lying between them. CDR3 residues: CASSRTSDGEQYF. The CDR3 coding sequence is TGTGCCAGCAGCCGGACATCTGACGGGGAGCAGTACTTC.

This clonotype was observed a handful of times. The chain recombines TRBV3-1 with TRBJ1-2, with D possibly matching TRBD1 (5 bases). Trimming removed 4 bases from V and 8 bases from J, with 14 bases in between. The germline V gene has CDR1 LGHDT and CDR2 YNNKEL (reference sequence). The CDR3 sequence is 13 residues long. CDR3 nucleotide sequence: TGTGCCAGCAGCCCCTTCGCAGGGAGCGGCTACACCTTC. Its protein product is CASSPFAGSGYTF.

This clonotype appeared a few times. V and J are TRBV5-1 and TRBJ2-1, with D possibly matching TRBD2 (5 bases). The CDR3 runs 12 residues. Germline CDR1 and CDR2: SGHRS and YFSETQ. Between the trimmed V and J ends, which lost 4 bases and 14 bases, there was a span of 16 bases. In DNA, the CDR3 is TGCGCCAGCAGCCCGTCCGGGGAGTTTGAGTTCTTC. This gives the protein CASSPSGEFEFF.

Here the CDR3 DNA reads TGTGCCAGCAGCTTAATGGGGGTAGGATACAATGAGCAGTTCTTC. Translation: CASSLMGVGYNEQFF. J is TRBJ2-1 and V is TRBV7-9; possibly TRBD1 or TRBD2 for D (5 bases each). CDR1 and CDR2 from the germline V gene are SEHNR and FQNEAQ (reference sequence). CDR3 length: 15 residues. V lost 2 bases to trimming and J lost 4 bases, with 12 bases between them.

Only a few counts were recorded for this clonotype. This rearrangement joins TRBV2 to TRBJ1-4; unclear D gene. Germline V gives CDR1 SNHLY, CDR2 FYNNEI. Between the trimmed V and J ends, which lost 4 bases and 4 bases, there was a span of 7 bases. The CDR3 is 13 amino acids. CDR3 loop: CASSGPNNEKLFF. The CDR3 DNA reads TGTGCCAGCAGTGGGCCGAATAATGAAAAACTGTTTTTT.

This clonotype has only a few counts. This chain uses TRBV27 with TRBJ1-2; D not certain. V lost 3 bases to trimming and J lost 4 bases, with 9 bases between them. Germline CDR1 reads MNHEY; CDR2 reads SMNVEV (reference sequence). This CDR3 contains 13 residues. CDR3 sequence: CASSLLRLYGYTF. The CDR3, as DNA: TGTGCCAGCAGTTTGCTCCGGCTCTATGGCTACACCTTC.

This clonotype showed up many times. This chain links TRBV4-3 with TRBJ2-7, with TRBD2 as a possible D gene (6 bases). V lost 0 bases, J lost 7 bases, and 22 bases lay in between. There are 17 residues in the CDR3. CDR1 LGHNA and CDR2 YSLEER come from the germline V gene. The CDR3 nucleotides are TGCGCCAGCAGCCAAGATTTTCGCGGGGTCAGCTCCGGAGAGCAGTACTTC. Translated: CASSQDFRGVSSGEQYF.

The chain employs TRBV3-1 and TRBJ2-5; the match to TRBD2 covers 14 bases. Germline CDR1 is LGHDT and CDR2 is YNNKEL (reference sequence). This CDR3 is 18 amino acids long. The V and J ends lost 6 bases and 1 base, in that order; junction bases with no gene match: 10. CDR3 sequence: CASSRGLAGGSFQETQYF. CDR3 coding DNA: TGTGCCAGCAGTCGCGGACTAGCGGGGGGCTCTTTCCAAGAGACCCAGTACTTC.

The chain couples TRBV7-2 to TRBJ1-2, with D tentatively TRBD1 (5 bases). Germline V gives CDR1 SGHTA, CDR2 FQGNSA. This CDR3 is 15 amino acids long. V lost 1 base and J 3 bases, leaving 12 bases between the germline ends. CDR3 sequence (DNA): TGTGCCAGCAGCTTAGAGGGGCCACGTTACTATGGCTACACCTTC. Protein product: CASSLEGPRYYGYTF.

The J gene is TRBJ2-5, the V gene TRBV6-2 or TRBV6-3, with 7 nucleotides matching TRBD1. CDR1 MNHEY and CDR2 SVGEGT come from the germline V gene. CDR3 length: 15 amino acids. V lost 2 bases, J lost 2 bases, and 5 bases stayed unmatched. This CDR3 is CASSYTNRGQETQYF. The CDR3 DNA reads as TGTGCCAGCAGTTACACCAACAGGGGACAAGAGACCCAGTACTTC.

The chain uses TRBV10-3 and TRBJ1-3; maybe TRBD1 (6 bases). The germline CDR1 and CDR2 sequences are ENHRY and SYGVKD. The CDR3 has 14 amino acids. Trimming removed 3 bases from V and 4 bases from J, with 10 bases in between. The CDR3 nucleotides read TGTGCCATCAGTGACAGGGGTTTCGGAAACACCATATATTTT. It translates to CAISDRGFGNTIYF.

The sample holds many counts of this clonotype. In DNA form, the CDR3 reads TGTGCCAGCAGGACAGGGAATAACTATGGCTACACCTTC. This translates into CASRTGNNYGYTF. V usage is TRBV6-5 and J usage is TRBJ1-2; 7 bases are shared with TRBD1. V shed 6 bases and J 1 base; nucleotides not matched to a gene: 2. The length of the CDR3 is 13 residues. The germline V gene encodes CDR1 MNHEY and CDR2 SVGAGI.

This clonotype has at least ten counts. The chain recombines TRBV3-1 with TRBJ1-2; no firm D call. V was pared by 3 bases and J by 8 bases, with 22 bases between. This CDR3 is 16 amino acids long. Germline-derived CDR1 and CDR2 are LGHDT and YNNKEL (reference sequence). CDR3 amino acids: CASSHFVGGISEGYTF. CDR3 coding DNA: TGTGCCAGCAGCCATTTTGTGGGCGGAATCTCCGAGGGCTACACCTTC.

This clonotype was picked up a small number of times. J is TRBJ2-1 and V is TRBV6-5, with 7 bases that match TRBD1. This CDR3 is 16 amino acids long. The V segment lost 4 bases and the J segment 5 bases; nucleotides outside the gene matches: 11. Germline V gene sequence: CDR1 MNHEY, CDR2 SVGAGI. CDR3 sequence: CASSSSGTVLDNEQFF. The CDR3, as DNA: TGTGCCAGCAGTTCTTCCGGGACAGTTCTTGACAATGAGCAGTTCTTC.

CDR3 region: CASSYSYGGAKDTQYF. The DNA for the CDR3 is TGTGCCAGCAGTTACTCTTACGGGGGGGCGAAAGATACGCAGTATTTT. The gene calls are TRBV6-5 and TRBJ2-3; 8 positions agree with TRBD2. J lost 5 bases, V lost 0 bases, and 7 bases had no gene match. The CDR3 is made up of 16 amino acids. The germline V gene encodes CDR1 MNHEY and CDR2 SVGAGI.

This clonotype was seen a few times. This chain links TRBV4-2 with TRBJ2-5; 10 bases line up with TRBD2. Germline V gene lookup returns CDR1 LGHNA and CDR2 YNFKEQ. Trimming removed 3 bases from V and 0 bases from J; junction bases left unmatched: 10. The CDR3 covers 18 residues. The CDR3 protein is CASSQGSGLAEYQETQYF. CDR3 coding DNA: TGTGCCAGCAGCCAGGGGAGCGGACTAGCGGAGTACCAAGAGACCCAGTACTTC.

This clonotype was recorded a few times. The chain carries TRBV20-1 and TRBJ1-4; TRBD1 matches 9 bases. The CDR3 is 14 amino acids. V was pared by 3 bases and J by 5 bases, with 4 bases of the junction left unmatched. Germline V gene lookup returns CDR1 DFQATT and CDR2 SNEGSKA (reference sequence). The CDR3 nucleotides read TGCAGTGCTAGCATGGGACAGGGAAATGAAAAACTGTTTTTT. Amino acid sequence: CSASMGQGNEKLFF.

This clonotype occurred a few times. The V and J genes are TRBV5-1 and TRBJ2-7, with 8 bases matching TRBD1. After removal of 5 bases from V and 2 bases from J, the junction contained 6 bases not matched to a gene. The CDR3 sequence is 14 residues long. Looked up from germline, CDR1 is SGHRS and CDR2 is YFSETQ. The CDR3 here is CASSSTGAPYEQYF. The CDR3 DNA follows: TGCGCCAGCAGTTCGACAGGGGCCCCCTACGAGCAGTACTTC.